The 9 T cell receptor beta chains in this list originate from one sample, sequenced in a study of cytomegalovirus exposure and HLA in healthy donors. PCR employed 60 Vbeta and 13 Jbeta primers. Method: immunoSEQ multiplex PCR; TCRdb's copy keeps in-frame clones and lacks some. The sample contains some 200,000 clones, about four fifths of which appear only once. The sample consisted of PBMCs. The receptor set was obtained from a girl aged 5-17 years in good health and CMV-seropositive.

This clone was recorded a few times. This chain links TRBV9 with TRBJ2-2; possible D gene TRBD1, 6 bases. This CDR3 contains 17 residues. Germline V gene data show CDR1 as SGDLS and CDR2 as YYNGEE. V gave up 3 bases and J gave up 1 base, with 16 bases separating them. The CDR3 protein is CASSARFVTGNTGELFF. Here the CDR3 DNA reads TGTGCCAGCAGCGCCCGGTTTGTGACAGGGAACACCGGGGAGCTGTTTTTT.

The chain has TRBV18 and TRBJ1-1; 8 nucleotides align to TRBD1. CDR3 size: 18 residues. V gave up 3 bases and J gave up 0 bases; unmatched junction bases: 12. Germline V gives CDR1 KGHSH, CDR2 LQKENI. The CDR3 nucleotides read TGTGCCAGCTCACCCGGGGTGTGGCAGGGGGCCTTGAACACTGAAGCTTTCTTT. Translated, it gives CASSPGVWQGALNTEAFF.

This chain uses TRBV28 with TRBJ2-7; possibly TRBD1 for D (6 bases). Per germline, CDR1 MDHEN and CDR2 SYDVKM. The V end lost 6 bases, the J end lost 2 bases, and 14 bases lay between the germline ends. The CDR3 has 14 amino acids. CDR3 region: CASSPSGAPYEQYF. Written as DNA, the CDR3 is TGTGCCAGCAGCCCATCAGGGGCCCCCTACGAGCAGTACTTC.

The chain has TRBV18 and TRBJ1-1; 12 positions match TRBD1. Germline trimming cut 3 bases from V and 0 bases from J; bases unmatched to any gene: 2. The CDR3 consists of 16 residues. CDR1 and CDR2 (germline): KGHSH, LQKENI. CDR3 in DNA: TGTGCCAGCTCACCGGGGACAGGGGGCCTGAACACTGAAGCTTTCTTT. It is translated as CASSPGTGGLNTEAFF.

This rearrangement joins TRBV2 to TRBJ2-3; the match to TRBD1 covers 9 bases. CDR1 SNHLY and CDR2 FYNNEI come from the germline V gene. The V segment lost 5 bases and the J segment 5 bases; nucleotides outside the gene matches: 11. This CDR3 region has 16 residues. CDR3 DNA: TGTGCCAGCAGTATGGGGACAGGGATGAGGGAAGATACGCAGTATTTT. Amino acids: CASSMGTGMREDTQYF.

This sequence joins TRBV7-9 and TRBJ1-5; D not certain. The germline CDR1 and CDR2 sequences are SEHNR and FQNEAQ (reference sequence). The V end was cut by 3 bases, the J end by 0 bases, with 6 bases between. The length of the CDR3 is 14 residues. DNA for the CDR3: TGTGCCAGCAGCTTGGAGAGTAGCAATCAGCCCCAGCATTTT. Amino acid sequence: CASSLESSNQPQHF.

This clone was detected a few times. In nucleotides, the CDR3 is TGTGCCAGCAGTTACTACAGGGCGACAGATACGCAGTATTTT. As protein: CASSYYRATDTQYF. The chain joins TRBV6-6 to TRBJ2-3, with D tentatively TRBD1 (6 bases). Germline V lookup: CDR1 MNHNY, CDR2 SVGAGI (reference sequence). V shed 1 base and J shed 3 bases, with 8 bases lying between them. The CDR3 contains 14 residues.

The chain is built from TRBV5-1 and TRBJ2-5; D remains unclear. Deletions cut 7 bases from V and 0 bases from J, with 4 bases between. The CDR3 spans 11 residues. Germline V gene sequence: CDR1 SGHRS, CDR2 YFSETQ. The CDR3 loop is CASQYQETQYF. The CDR3 DNA reads as TGCGCCAGCCAGTACCAAGAGACCCAGTACTTC. Full variable domain (missing parts from reference TRBV5-1 and TRBJ2-5): KAGVTQTPRYLIKTRGQQVTLSCSPISGHRSVSWYQQTPGQGLQFLFEYFSETQRNKGNFPGRFSGRQFSNSRSEMNVSTLELGDSALYLCASQYQETQYFGPGTRLLVL.

The V call is TRBV18, the J call TRBJ2-3; 7 nucleotides agree with TRBD1. Germline CDR1 reads KGHSH; CDR2 reads LQKENI. J gave up 5 bases and V 4 bases, and 15 bases lay outside the gene matches. This CDR3 is built from 17 residues. The CDR3 sequence: CASSLLTGQAEKDTQYF. The CDR3 DNA is TGTGCCAGCTCACTCCTGACAGGACAGGCCGAAAAAGATACGCAGTATTTT.